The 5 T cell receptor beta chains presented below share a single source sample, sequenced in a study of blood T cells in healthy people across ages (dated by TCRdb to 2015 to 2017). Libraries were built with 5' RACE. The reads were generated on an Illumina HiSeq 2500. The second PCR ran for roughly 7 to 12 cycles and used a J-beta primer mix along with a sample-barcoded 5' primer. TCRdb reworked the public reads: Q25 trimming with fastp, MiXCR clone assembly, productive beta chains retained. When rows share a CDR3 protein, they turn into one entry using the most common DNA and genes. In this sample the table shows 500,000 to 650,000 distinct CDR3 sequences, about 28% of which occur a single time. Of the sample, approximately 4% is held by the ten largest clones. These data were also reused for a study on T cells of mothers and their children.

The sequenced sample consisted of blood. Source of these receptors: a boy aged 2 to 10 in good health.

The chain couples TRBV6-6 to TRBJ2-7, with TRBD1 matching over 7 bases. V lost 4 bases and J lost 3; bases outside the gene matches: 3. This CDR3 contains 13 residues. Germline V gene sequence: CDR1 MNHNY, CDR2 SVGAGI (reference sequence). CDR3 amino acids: CASSWQGVYEQYF. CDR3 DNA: TGTGCCAGCAGTTGGCAGGGGGTCTACGAGCAGTACTTC.

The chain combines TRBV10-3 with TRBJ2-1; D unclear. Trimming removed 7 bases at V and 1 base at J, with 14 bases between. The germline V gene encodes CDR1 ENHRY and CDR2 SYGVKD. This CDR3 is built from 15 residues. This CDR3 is CAIKSTALSYNEQFF. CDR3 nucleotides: TGTGCCATCAAGAGCACCGCCTTATCCTACAATGAGCAGTTCTTC.

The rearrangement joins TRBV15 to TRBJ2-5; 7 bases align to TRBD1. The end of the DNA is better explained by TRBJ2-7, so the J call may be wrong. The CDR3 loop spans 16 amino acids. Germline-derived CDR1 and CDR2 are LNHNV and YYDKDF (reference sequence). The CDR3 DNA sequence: TGTGCCACCAGCAGCAGGACAGGTTTACACATATACGAGCAGTACTTC. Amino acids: CATSSRTGLHIYEQYF.

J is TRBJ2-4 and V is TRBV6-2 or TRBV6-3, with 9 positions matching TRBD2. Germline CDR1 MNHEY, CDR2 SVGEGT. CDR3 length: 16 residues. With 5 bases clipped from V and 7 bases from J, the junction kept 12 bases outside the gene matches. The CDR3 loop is CASSRTLAGVWNIQYF. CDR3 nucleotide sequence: TGTGCCAGCAGTAGGACTTTAGCGGGAGTCTGGAACATTCAGTACTTC.

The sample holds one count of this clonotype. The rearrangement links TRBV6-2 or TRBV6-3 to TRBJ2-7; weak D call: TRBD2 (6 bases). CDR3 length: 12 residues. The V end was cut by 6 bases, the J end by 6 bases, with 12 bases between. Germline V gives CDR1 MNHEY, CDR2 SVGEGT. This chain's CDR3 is CASRTPGVEQYF. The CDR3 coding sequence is TGTGCCAGCAGAACCCCGGGGGTCGAGCAGTACTTC.